Listed below are T cell receptor beta chains from one sample, sequenced in a study of beta chain features in type 1 diabetes. Data came from immunoSEQ multiplex PCR; TCRdb stores just in-frame clones and leaves some out. Among 400,000 to 550,000 clones listed, about an eighth were seen once. The specimen was naive CD4+ T cells from blood. The receptors derive from a woman younger than 35 in good health. Both conserved end residues are part of each CDR3. A D gene is named only where the DNA matches it firmly. Only some rows state a clone size, as once, few, many or a class for expanded clones.

length: 12
V: TRBV6-1
J: TRBJ2-7
size: few
D: .
CDR3: CASSERGGEQYF
DNA: TGTGCCAGCAGTGAAAGAGGCGGAGAGCAGTACTTC

length: 15
V: TRBV19
J: TRBJ2-6
size: .
D: .
CDR3: CASILQGPGANVLTF
DNA: TGTGCCAGTATACTCCAGGGACCCGGGGCCAACGTCCTGACTTTC

length: 12
V: TRBV12-5
J: TRBJ1-1
size: .
D: TRBD1
CDR3: CASANDREGAFF
DNA: TGTGCTAGTGCCAATGACAGGGAGGGGGCTTTCTTT

length: 15
V: TRBV9
J: TRBJ2-1
size: .
D: TRBD2
CDR3: CASSPRLRESDEQFF
DNA: TGTGCCAGCAGCCCAAGATTGCGGGAGAGCGATGAGCAGTTCTTC

length: 13
V: TRBV30
J: TRBJ1-5
size: .
D: .
CDR3: CAFQWGGEQPQHF
DNA: TGTGCCTTCCAGTGGGGTGGAGAACAGCCCCAGCATTTT

length: 14
V: TRBV5-4
J: TRBJ2-4
size: .
D: .
CDR3: CASSPGTQGSSEYF
DNA: TGTGCCAGCAGCCCCGGGACCCAAGGATCTTCGGAGTACTTC

length: 15
V: TRBV6-5
J: TRBJ2-3
size: .
D: TRBD2
CDR3: CASSSGGAGADTQYF
DNA: TGTGCCAGCAGTAGCGGGGGGGCCGGGGCAGATACGCAGTATTTT

length: 16
V: TRBV7-9
J: TRBJ2-3
size: few
D: .
CDR3: CASSLFVTSEGDTQYF
DNA: TGTGCCAGCAGCTTATTTGTGACTTCTGAGGGAGATACGCAGTATTTT

length: 15
V: TRBV7-2
J: TRBJ1-6
size: few
D: .
CDR3: CASSPQSSYNSPLHF
DNA: TGTGCCAGCAGCCCGCAGAGCTCCTATAATTCACCCCTCCACTTT

length: 14
V: TRBV6-5
J: TRBJ2-7
size: .
D: TRBD1
CDR3: CASSKAGTGREQYF
DNA: TGTGCCAGCAGTAAAGCCGGGACAGGCCGCGAGCAGTACTTC

length: 14
V: TRBV2
J: TRBJ2-1
size: few
D: .
CDR3: CASSVRGAYNEQFF
DNA: TGTGCCAGCAGTGTGAGGGGAGCCTACAATGAGCAGTTCTTC

length: 15
V: TRBV7-2
J: TRBJ2-3
size: .
D: TRBD2
CDR3: CASSLERGGRDTQYF
DNA: TGTGCCAGCAGCTTAGAGCGGGGGGGCCGGGATACGCAGTATTTT

length: 15
V: TRBV28
J: TRBJ1-2
size: .
D: TRBD1
CDR3: CASSSRDRPNYGYTF
DNA: TGTGCCAGCAGTTCCCGGGACAGGCCTAACTATGGCTACACCTTC

length: 15
V: TRBV9
J: TRBJ2-1
size: few
D: .
CDR3: CASSVFHSRTPEQFF
DNA: TGTGCCAGCAGCGTCTTCCACTCAAGAACCCCCGAGCAGTTCTTC

length: 16
V: TRBV27
J: TRBJ2-3
size: .
D: .
CDR3: CASSALGLGAVDTQYF
DNA: TGTGCCAGCAGTGCCCTCGGGCTGGGGGCGGTAGATACGCAGTATTTT

length: 14
V: TRBV2
J: TRBJ1-2
size: .
D: .
CDR3: CASSDGQGDYGYTF
DNA: TGTGCCAGCAGTGATGGGCAGGGAGACTATGGCTACACCTTC

length: 15
V: TRBV15
J: TRBJ2-7
size: few
D: TRBD1
CDR3: CATSKQGIGSYEQYF
DNA: TGTGCCACCAGCAAACAGGGGATAGGATCCTACGAGCAGTACTTC

length: 14
V: TRBV4-3
J: TRBJ2-1
size: many
D: .
CDR3: CASSQLLAYNEQFF
DNA: TGCGCCAGCAGCCAATTACTAGCTTACAATGAGCAGTTCTTC

length: 14
V: TRBV7-8
J: TRBJ2-5
size: few
D: .
CDR3: CASSLVQVQETQYF
DNA: TGTGCCAGCAGCTTAGTACAGGTCCAAGAGACCCAGTACTTC

length: 12
V: TRBV14
J: TRBJ1-3
size: few
D: .
CDR3: CASSQSPNTIYF
DNA: TGTGCCAGCAGCCAAAGCCCAAACACCATATATTTT

length: 15
V: TRBV28
J: TRBJ2-5
size: .
D: TRBD1
CDR3: CASSLSGQGRQTQYF
DNA: TGTGCCAGCAGTTTATCTGGACAGGGAAGGCAGACCCAGTACTTC

length: 11
V: TRBV18
J: TRBJ2-2
size: .
D: .
CDR3: CASSSTGELFF
DNA: TGTGCCAGCTCCTCCACCGGGGAGCTGTTTTTT

length: 16
V: TRBV9
J: TRBJ2-7
size: few
D: TRBD2
CDR3: CASSGDSGRYSYEQYF
DNA: TGTGCCAGCAGCGGCGATAGCGGGAGGTACTCCTACGAGCAGTACTTC

length: 14
V: TRBV13
J: TRBJ1-2
size: .
D: TRBD1
CDR3: CASRRTGGPYGYTF
DNA: TGTGCCAGCCGCCGGACAGGGGGCCCCTATGGCTACACCTTC

length: 15
V: TRBV6-1
J: TRBJ2-5
size: few
D: .
CDR3: CAAGIGRSPQETQYF
DNA: TGTGCCGCCGGGATAGGACGGTCTCCACAAGAGACCCAGTACTTC

length: 14
V: TRBV7-3
J: TRBJ2-3
size: .
D: TRBD2
CDR3: CASSPGLLTDTQYF
DNA: TGTGCCAGCAGCCCGGGACTACTCACAGATACGCAGTATTTT

length: 14
V: TRBV18
J: TRBJ2-1
size: few
D: .
CDR3: CASSPRGFGNEQFF
DNA: TGTGCCAGCTCACCAAGGGGGTTCGGCAATGAGCAGTTCTTC

length: 19
V: TRBV4-3
J: TRBJ2-1
size: few
D: TRBD2
CDR3: CASSQDRVSGSFPYNEQFF
DNA: TGCGCCAGCAGCCAAGATCGGGTTAGCGGGAGCTTCCCCTACAATGAGCAGTTCTTC

length: 14
V: TRBV5-4
J: TRBJ2-1
size: few
D: .
CDR3: CASSGQSSYNEQFF
DNA: TGTGCCAGCAGCGGACAGAGCTCCTACAATGAGCAGTTCTTC

length: 16
V: TRBV5-1
J: TRBJ2-1
size: once
D: TRBD2
CDR3: CASSFRTSGINNEQFF
DNA: TGCGCCAGCAGCTTTAGGACTAGCGGGATAAACAATGAGCAGTTCTTC

length: 12
V: TRBV6-5
J: TRBJ2-7
size: .
D: .
CDR3: CASSLNSYEQYF
DNA: TGTGCCAGCAGTCTCAATTCCTACGAGCAGTACTTC

length: 16
V: TRBV5-1
J: TRBJ1-6
size: .
D: .
CDR3: CASSPEGGLDNSPLHF
DNA: TGCGCCAGCAGCCCGGAGGGGGGCTTGGATAATTCACCCCTCCACTTT

length: 17
V: TRBV28
J: TRBJ1-5
size: few
D: TRBD1
CDR3: CASSYARRDSLNQPQHF
DNA: TGTGCCAGCAGTTACGCCCGCCGGGACAGCCTTAATCAGCCCCAGCATTTT

length: 16
V: TRBV7-2
J: TRBJ2-6
size: few
D: .
CDR3: CASSLMQGSGANVLTF
DNA: TGTGCCAGCAGCTTGATGCAGGGGTCTGGGGCCAACGTCCTGACTTTC

length: 15
V: TRBV6-5
J: TRBJ2-1
size: few
D: .
CDR3: CASSYQRHRTDEQFF
DNA: TGTGCCAGCAGTTACCAGCGGCACAGGACGGATGAGCAGTTCTTC

length: 18
V: TRBV7-9
J: TRBJ2-5
size: few
D: TRBD2
CDR3: CASSFPRVAGSPGETQYF
DNA: TGTGCCAGCAGCTTCCCGAGGGTAGCGGGGAGCCCCGGAGAGACCCAGTACTTC

length: 11
V: TRBV28
J: TRBJ1-2
size: .
D: .
CDR3: CASSTAYGYTF
DNA: TGTGCCAGCAGCACGGCGTATGGCTACACCTTC

length: 17
V: TRBV4-1
J: TRBJ2-2
size: .
D: .
CDR3: CASSHQRVRGSPGELFF
DNA: TGCGCCAGCAGCCACCAAAGAGTAAGAGGGTCACCCGGGGAGCTGTTTTTT

length: 14
V: TRBV4-3
J: TRBJ1-2
size: .
D: TRBD1
CDR3: CASSQDRGVYGYTF
DNA: TGCGCCAGCAGCCAAGACAGGGGGGTCTATGGCTACACCTTC

length: 14
V: TRBV5-4
J: TRBJ2-5
size: few
D: .
CDR3: CASSFGWSQETQYF
DNA: TGTGCCAGCAGCTTCGGGTGGTCCCAAGAGACCCAGTACTTC

length: 19
V: TRBV4-1
J: TRBJ2-5
size: .
D: .
CDR3: CASSQRWGPTGRYQETQYF
DNA: TGCGCCAGCAGCCAAAGGTGGGGGCCGACAGGACGGTACCAAGAGACCCAGTACTTC